Listed below are T cell receptor beta chains from one sample, sequenced in a study of shared clonotypes between healthy human individuals. The method was immunoSEQ multiplex PCR; TCRdb's version includes in-frame clones alone and lacks a portion of them. The sample lists around 1,000,000 clones; approximately 77% were seen once. Sequenced material: memory CD4+ T cells from PBMCs. The receptors here all came from a man aged 18 to 35 in good health. Some clones in this sample may be carry-over from other donors' samples. Each CDR3 is given with its conserved first and last residue. A D gene is named only where the DNA matches it firmly. Size is stated for part of the rows, as once, few or many counts, or as a class when the clone is expanded.

J | size | V | D | DNA | CDR3
TRBJ2-3 | . | TRBV7-2 | . | TGTGCCAGCAGCTTACGGAGTCCCGGAGATACGCAGTATTTT | CASSLRSPGDTQYF
TRBJ2-7 | . | TRBV5-1 | TRBD1 | TGCGCCAGCAGCTTTGGACAGGGTTCCGAGCAGTACTTC | CASSFGQGSEQYF
TRBJ2-2 | few | TRBV2 | . | TGTGCCAGCTCTGTCACCAGACCCGGGGAGCTGTTTTTT | CASSVTRPGELFF
TRBJ1-3 | . | TRBV5-6 | . | TGTGCCAGCAGCTTGTTGGGGCACAGCTCTGGAAACACCATATATTTT | CASSLLGHSSGNTIYF
TRBJ2-1 | . | TRBV30 | TRBD1 | TGTGCCTGGGGGTTGGCAGGGGGCAGCTATGAGCAGTTCTTC | CAWGLAGGSYEQFF
TRBJ2-7 | . | TRBV15 | TRBD1 | TGTGCCACCAGCAGAGGGACAGGCTCCTACGAGCAGTACTTC | CATSRGTGSYEQYF
TRBJ2-4 | . | TRBV5-1 | . | TGCGCCAGCAGCTTGGCGGGAGTTGCCAAAAACATTCAGTACTTC | CASSLAGVAKNIQYF
TRBJ1-2 | . | TRBV27 | TRBD1 | TGTGCCAGCAGTCCCACGAGGTTTGAGGGGGCAACCGGCTACACCTTC | CASSPTRFEGATGYTF
TRBJ2-2 | . | TRBV4-2 | TRBD2 | TGTGCCAGCAGCCAGGGACTAGTGGGGGAGCTGTTTTTT | CASSQGLVGELFF
TRBJ2-3 | . | TRBV7-3 | TRBD2 | TGTGCCAGCAGCTTAAGCGGGGCTAGCGGGGGAAATACGCAGTATTTT | CASSLSGASGGNTQYF
TRBJ2-7 | . | TRBV14 | . | TGTGCCAGCAGCCAAGATCCCCACCCTTACCTCTCCTACGAGCAGTACTTC | CASSQDPHPYLSYEQYF
TRBJ2-4 | . | TRBV5-1 | TRBD1 | TGCGCCAGCAACACCGGGACAGGGGTCAAAAACATTCAGTACTTC | CASNTGTGVKNIQYF
TRBJ2-7 | . | TRBV5-6 | TRBD2 | TGTGCCAGCACCTTCCGCCCTAGCGGGAGGTTCTACGAGCAGTACTTC | CASTFRPSGRFYEQYF
TRBJ1-5 | . | TRBV28 | TRBD1 | TGTGCCAGCAGCAAAGTGGGACAGGCTCATAGGTGGGGTCAGCCCCAGCATTTT | CASSKVGQAHRWGQPQHF
TRBJ1-3 | few | TRBV7-2 | . | TGTGCCAGCAGCTTAGCGTTTAACACCATATATTTT | CASSLAFNTIYF
TRBJ2-1 | . | TRBV28 | . | TGTGCCAGCAGTTTATCCACTTGGGTCAATGAGCAGTTCTTC | CASSLSTWVNEQFF
TRBJ1-2 | once | TRBV5-4 | . | TGTGCCAGCAGCTTGGACCGTAACTATGGCTACACCTTC | CASSLDRNYGYTF
TRBJ1-2 | . | TRBV29-1 | TRBD1 | TGCAGCGTTGAGGCTAGGGACAGGGGTAGCGATGGCTACACCTTC | CSVEARDRGSDGYTF
TRBJ2-3 | few | TRBV30 | . | TGTGCCCTGGAGGGGAAGGGTTCAGATACGCAGTATTTT | CALEGKGSDTQYF
TRBJ2-5 | . | TRBV6-5 | . | TGTGCCAGCAGTTACTCGGGCGGTAGGGAGACCCAGTACTTC | CASSYSGGRETQYF
TRBJ2-5 | . | TRBV11-2 | . | TGTGCCAGCAGCCCCAGGACGTTAGAAGAGACCCAGTACTTC | CASSPRTLEETQYF
TRBJ2-3 | . | TRBV5-1 | . | TGCGCCAGCAGCCTACCGACAGGGAGGCCAGATACGCAGTATTTT | CASSLPTGRPDTQYF
TRBJ2-3 | . | TRBV4-3 | . | TGCGCCAGCAGCCAAGACCCTAGCCGTTCCCAGTATTTT | CASSQDPSRSQYF
TRBJ1-3 | once | TRBV5-1 | TRBD1 | TGCGCCAGCAGCGCGGGACAGCTCCTCTCTGGAAACACCATATATTTT | CASSAGQLLSGNTIYF
TRBJ1-6 | once | TRBV6-5 | . | TGTGCCAGCAGTTCGACCGGGACGTTAACTGGTTCACCCCTCCACTTT | CASSSTGTLTGSPLHF
TRBJ2-1 | few | TRBV13 | . | TGTGCCAGCAGCTTAGGCCCCCCTAGCGACCAGCAGTTCTTC | CASSLGPPSDQQFF
TRBJ2-5 | . | TRBV2 | TRBD2 | TGTGCCCAGGCCGGGACTAGCGGGGGGAAGGAGTACTTC | CAQAGTSGGKEYF
TRBJ2-5 | . | TRBV29-1 | . | TGCAGCGTTGAAGGGGGATTCCGCCAAGAGACCCAGTACTTC | CSVEGGFRQETQYF
TRBJ2-7 | . | TRBV7-8 | . | TGTGCCAGCAGCTTAGAACCCCAGCGGGAGCAGTACTTC | CASSLEPQREQYF